This T cell receptor (beta chain) comes out of a study of CD8+CD57+ T cells in acquired aplastic anemia. Background on the study: The average for DNA from sorted CD4+ and CD8+ cells was about 3.3 ug.

TCR beta VDJ and CDR3 profiling used genomic DNA as template. One entry per CDR3 protein, called by TCRdb with MiXCR from the reads. The sample lists approximately 250,000 distinct CDR3 sequences, around 82% occurring once. Germline V gene sequence: CDR1 LNHNV, CDR2 YYDKDF (reference sequence). The CDR3 length is 14 residues. Notes on the study in general: Common to patients and controls were 25 to 30 CD8+ CDR3 sequences.

Only a few counts were recorded for this clonotype. The antigen is not known. Compared with germline, one end of the junction differs, possibly owing to a read error. Patients chosen for sequencing had shown CD8+CD57+ cell expansion by flow cytometry. Input material: sorted CD4+, CD8+, or CD8+CD57+ T cells (not recorded which) from PBMCs. This rearrangement joins TRBV15 to TRBJ1-6; D call uncertain. This TCR was sampled from a human donor with aplastic anemia. CDR3 amino acids: CASSLGAYNSPLHF. CDR3 nucleotide sequence: TGTGCCAGCAGCTTGGGTGCGTATAATTCACCCCTCCACTTT.